This TCR beta chain was sequenced for a study of early T cells in non-severe SARS-CoV-2 infection (TCRdb year 2021). In terms of the full investigation: TCR sequencing used bulk RNA from unsorted whole blood, so alpha and beta chains could not be paired.

This clonotype was recorded at least ten times. No cognate antigen has been identified for it. The sample holds no much larger clone one base away, and base qualities are not on file. Overall results and qualifications from the work: VDJdb matching was skewed toward anti-spike CD8 responses and likely underestimated virus-specific expansions by missing private and CD4 specificities.

Receptors were amplified or captured by 5' RACE. The instrument was a NextSeq 500. Unique molecular identifiers were attached to individual cDNA molecules in the TCR library protocol so that sequencing error and PCR bias could be corrected. TCR alpha and beta chains were both sequenced, and the abundances of alpha and beta sequences in each sample were closely correlated with each other. On the authors' methods: Decombinator V4 was used to annotate TCR sequences for V gene, J gene and CDR3. Expanded TCRs were defined as changing significantly between any two time points under a Poisson model with p below 0.0001. Abundances of TCRs were expressed as counts per million after normalisation to the total number of TCRs sequenced in each sample. TRAV1-2 paired with TRAJ12, TRAJ20 or TRAJ33 defined MAIT TCRs, while TRAV10 paired with TRAJ18 defined iNKT TCRs. A search of VDJdb, accessed on 1 November 2021, was run for TCRs annotated to CMV, EBV and SARS-CoV-2, with TCRs annotated for multiple antigens excluded. TCRdb reran the public reads through fastp at Q25 and MiXCR, keeping productive beta chains. Each CDR3 protein gets just one entry, which takes the most common genes and DNA from the rows behind it. For this entry, the V and J calls and clone size follow TCRdb and not the study's own pipeline. The sample table contains about 80,000 distinct CDR3 sequences; only one count was recorded for 5% of them. The ten biggest clones cover roughly 6.6% of the sample.

The study was a case-control design nested within a healthcare worker cohort in London, UK, with weekly nasopharyngeal swab PCR tests and blood sampling. Healthcare workers were enrolled in the week of the UK lockdown, from 23 to 31 March 2020, and were followed every week for up to roughly 16 weeks. From a lookup of the germline V gene (reference sequence), CDR1 and CDR2 are MNHNY and SVGAGI. The CDR3 starts with the cysteine, ends with the phenylalanine, and has 14 residues. CDR3 DNA is the only sequence kept; it has 42 bases, read in frame from the first base. Clipping removes 5 bases from V and 2 bases from J, with 4 as the unmatched junction base count.

This chain is built from TRBV6-6 and TRBJ2-5, with 8 middle bases fitting TRBD2. The TCR sequence derives from an adult who was a healthcare worker with PCR-confirmed SARS-CoV-2 infection or an uninfected control (not recorded which). The sample here was whole blood, taken at baseline. The DNA sequence follows: TGTGCCAGCAGTGTACTAGCGGAACAAGAGACCCAGTACTTC. The encoded protein is CASSVLAEQETQYF.